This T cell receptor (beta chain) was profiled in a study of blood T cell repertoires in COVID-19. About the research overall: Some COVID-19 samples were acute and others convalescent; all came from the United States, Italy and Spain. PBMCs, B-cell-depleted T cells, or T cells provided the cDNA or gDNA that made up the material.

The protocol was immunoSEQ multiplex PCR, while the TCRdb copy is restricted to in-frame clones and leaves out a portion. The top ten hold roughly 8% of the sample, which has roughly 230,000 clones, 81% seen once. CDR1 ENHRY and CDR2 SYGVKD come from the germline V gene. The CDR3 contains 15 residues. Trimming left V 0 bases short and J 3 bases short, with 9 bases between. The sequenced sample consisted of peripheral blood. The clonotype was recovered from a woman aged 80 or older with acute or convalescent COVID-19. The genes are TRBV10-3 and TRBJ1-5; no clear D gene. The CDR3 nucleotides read TGTGCCATCAGTGAGTCCGGAGGTACCAATCAGCCCCAGCATTTT. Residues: CAISESGGTNQPQHF.